The 25 T cell receptor beta chains listed next were all sequenced from one sample in a study of cytomegalovirus exposure and HLA in healthy donors. The study ran its PCR with 60 Vbeta and 13 Jbeta primers. The assay was immunoSEQ multiplex PCR, and TCRdb's table has in-frame clones only and misses some. The sample contains some 220,000 clones, approximately 81% of which appear only once. Input material: PBMCs. Receptors were obtained from a girl aged 2 to 9 in good health and CMV-seronegative.

The chain couples TRBV7-9 to TRBJ1-1; the D gene is possibly TRBD1 (5 bases). V lost 8 bases and J 3 bases, leaving 19 bases between the germline ends. The germline V gene encodes CDR1 SEHNR and CDR2 FQNEAQ (reference sequence). This CDR3 region has 15 residues. In DNA form, the CDR3 reads TGTGCCAGCGTGGTAAGAAACAGGTCCTACACTGAAGCTTTCTTT. This gives the protein CASVVRNRSYTEAFF. Based on the CDR3 plus reference TRBV7-9 and TRBJ1-1, the full variable domain is DTGVSQNPRHKITKRGQNVTFRCDPISEHNRLYWYRQTLGQGPEFLTYFQNEAQLEKSRLLSDRFSAERPKGSFSTLEIQRTEQGDSAMYLCASVVRNRSYTEAFFGQGTRLTVV.

V is TRBV6-5 and J is TRBJ1-4; a possible D gene is TRBD1 (5 bases). The CDR3 runs 14 residues. The V gene's germline CDR1 is MNHEY and CDR2 SVGAGI. With 1 base removed from V and 3 bases from J, the gap between germline ends came to 6 bases. The CDR3: CASSYWGANEKLFF. CDR3 bases: TGTGCCAGCAGTTACTGGGGGGCTAATGAAAAACTGTTTTTT.

The rearrangement joins TRBV19 to TRBJ2-4; D may be TRBD1 (6 bases). With 4 bases removed from V and 0 bases from J, the gap between germline ends came to 16 bases. This CDR3 is 17 amino acids long. CDR1 LNHDA and CDR2 SQIVND come from the germline V gene (reference sequence). The CDR3 region is CASSTSWTVLAKNIQYF. CDR3 sequence (DNA): TGTGCCAGTAGTACCTCCTGGACAGTACTAGCCAAAAACATTCAGTACTTC.

The V and J genes are TRBV5-1 and TRBJ1-3; D gene unclear. This CDR3 has 16 residues. With 0 bases removed from V and 0 bases from J, the gap between germline ends came to 10 bases. Germline values: CDR1 SGHRS, CDR2 YFSETQ. CDR3 protein: CASSLEPRISGNTIYF. The DNA of the CDR3 is TGCGCCAGCAGCTTGGAACCGAGGATCTCTGGAAACACCATATATTTT.

This rearrangement joins TRBV4-1 to TRBJ2-3, with 10 bases fitting TRBD2. J gave up 4 bases and V 0 bases, and 10 bases lay outside the gene matches. CDR3 length equals 18 residues. The germline CDR1 and CDR2 sequences are MGHRA and YSYEKL. The CDR3 loop reads CASSQDRGSGRGADTQYF. CDR3 bases: TGCGCCAGCAGCCAAGATAGGGGGAGCGGGAGGGGAGCAGATACGCAGTATTTT.

CDR3 protein: CASSYVRGRAEAFF. For the CDR3, the DNA is TGTGCCAGCAGTTACGTAAGAGGGCGGGCTGAAGCTTTCTTT. V gene TRBV6-6 combines with J gene TRBJ1-1; D call uncertain. CDR3 length equals 14 residues. The germline CDR1 and CDR2 sequences are MNHNY and SVGAGI (reference sequence). V lost 2 bases, J lost 6 bases, and 13 bases lay in between.

With regard to this clone: The missing conserved phenylalanine or tryptophan at the end of this CDR3 makes a read error likely. The chain combines TRBV30 with TRBJ1-2, with 8 nucleotides matching TRBD1. The CDR3 loop spans 13 amino acids. J lost 4 bases, V lost 3 bases, and 4 bases had no gene match. CDR1 is GTSNPN, CDR2 SVGIG, per germline (reference sequence). The CDR3 region has the DNA TGTGCCTGGAGGGACAGGGCCGGCTATGGCTACACCCTC. It yields the protein CAWRDRAGYGYTL.

The chain links TRBV4-1 to TRBJ2-7; maybe TRBD1 (6 bases). The V gene lost 4 bases and the J gene lost 2 bases, with 12 bases spanning the gap. Germline V gene data show CDR1 as MGHRA and CDR2 as YSYEKL. The CDR3 contains 14 residues. CDR3 nucleotides: TGCGCCAGCAGCCGCGGACAGCCAACCTACGAGCAGTACTTC. This sequence encodes CASSRGQPTYEQYF.

This chain links TRBV19 with TRBJ2-2, with 10 positions matching TRBD2. V lost 3 bases, J lost 7 bases, and 11 bases stayed unmatched. CDR1 LNHDA and CDR2 SQIVND come from the germline V gene (reference sequence). The CDR3 spans 17 residues. Here the CDR3 DNA reads TGTGCCAGTAGTATTAGGAGCGGGAGGGCGCGGAACGGGGAGCTGTTTTTT. Protein product: CASSIRSGRARNGELFF.

This chain joins TRBV7-9 and TRBJ2-7; 10 bases line up with TRBD2. J lost 3 bases, V lost 4 bases, and 9 bases had no gene match. This CDR3 contains 16 residues. Germline CDR1 reads SEHNR; CDR2 reads FQNEAQ (reference sequence). CDR3: CASSSDSSGSHYEQYF. The DNA for the CDR3 is TGTGCCAGCAGCTCGGACTCTAGCGGGAGCCACTACGAGCAGTACTTC.

The J gene is TRBJ1-5, the V gene TRBV19, with 7 bases lining up with TRBD1. V lost 6 bases, J lost 2 bases, and 22 bases stayed unmatched. Germline V gene data show CDR1 as LNHDA and CDR2 as SQIVND (reference sequence). The CDR3 spans 20 residues. The CDR3 loop reads CASSLKPGTVAGGGNQPQHF. DNA of the CDR3: TGTGCCAGTAGCCTGAAACCGGGGACAGTGGCCGGGGGGGGCAATCAGCCCCAGCATTTT.

This sequence joins TRBV5-1 and TRBJ1-2, with D tentatively TRBD1 (6 bases). Per the germline V gene, CDR1 is SGHRS and CDR2 is YFSETQ. The CDR3 has 16 amino acids. V gave up 0 bases and J gave up 2 bases, with 14 bases separating them. The CDR3: CASSLDSRGLNYGYTF. CDR3 nucleotide sequence: TGCGCCAGCAGCTTGGACAGCAGGGGTTTAAACTATGGCTACACCTTC.

The rearrangement joins TRBV5-4 to TRBJ2-1; a weak D match, TRBD2 (5 bases). Per the germline V gene, CDR1 is SGHNT and CDR2 is YYREEE (reference sequence). CDR3 length: 14 amino acids. V gave up 7 bases and J gave up 9 bases, with 20 bases separating them. As DNA, the CDR3 is TGTGCCAGCCAACCCGCTAGCTCCTCCATTGAGCAGTTCTTC. Translating it yields CASQPASSSIEQFF.

The chain uses TRBV6-1 and TRBJ2-1; D ambiguous. The CDR3 totals 15 residues. Per the germline V gene, CDR1 is MNHNS and CDR2 is SASEGT. Trimming shortened V by 4 bases and J by 4 bases, and 14 bases separated the two germline ends. CDR3 residues: CASSGSRTTYNEQFF. The CDR3 nucleotides read TGTGCCAGCAGTGGTTCTAGAACTACGTACAATGAGCAGTTCTTC.

This clone has only one observation. The V call is TRBV7-9, the J call TRBJ1-2; TRBD1 agrees at 9 bases. V trimming: 1 base; J trimming: 7 bases; junction bases outside the gene matches: 16. Germline V gives CDR1 SEHNR, CDR2 FQNEAQ (reference sequence). The CDR3 length is 18 residues. This chain's CDR3 is CASSLGATAYTGGRGYTF. Here the CDR3 DNA reads TGTGCCAGCAGCTTAGGCGCCACGGCCTATACAGGGGGCCGTGGCTACACCTTC.

The chain is built from TRBV21-1 and TRBJ2-7; TRBD1 is taken as the D call from the table, unchecked against the DNA. TRBV21-1 is deemed a pseudogene. This CDR3 is 14 amino acids long. The CDR3 sequence: CASSPDRGSSEQYF. Written as DNA, the CDR3 is TGTGCCAGCAGCCCAGACAGGGGATCCTCCGAGCAGTACTTC.

This rearrangement joins TRBV6-4 to TRBJ1-1; D is possibly TRBD1 (6 bases). The CDR3 has 14 residues. Germline lookup yields CDR1 MRHNA and CDR2 SNTAGT. V lost 6 bases to trimming and J lost 1 base, with 12 bases between them. The CDR3 here is CASSTDSENTEAFF. For the CDR3, the DNA is TGTGCCAGCAGCACGGACAGCGAGAACACTGAAGCTTTCTTT.

The V gene is TRBV5-4, the J gene TRBJ2-2; D not resolved. Trimming took 2 bases from V and 5 from J, leaving 7 bases between them. Germline CDR1 reads SGHNT; CDR2 reads YYREEE (reference sequence). This CDR3 comprises 13 residues. For the CDR3, the DNA is TGTGCCAGCAGCTTCGGGTTAACCGGGGAGCTGTTTTTT. It encodes CASSFGLTGELFF. The variable domain in full, completed from reference TRBV5-4 and TRBJ2-2, reads ETGVTQSPTHLIKTRGQQVTLRCSSQSGHNTVSWYQQALGQGPQFIFQYYREEENGRGNFPPRFSGLQFPNYSSELNVNALELDDSALYLCASSFGLTGELFFGEGSRLTVL.

The genes are TRBV5-1 and TRBJ2-2, with a weak D call TRBD2 (5 bases). The length of the CDR3 is 15 residues. Trimming shortened V by 0 bases and J by 1 base, and 7 bases separated the two germline ends. From germline, CDR1 is SGHRS and CDR2 YFSETQ. CDR3 region: CASSLEGLNTGELFF. For the CDR3, the DNA is TGCGCCAGCAGCTTGGAAGGACTGAACACCGGGGAGCTGTTTTTT.

The CDR3 sequence: CASSERGGTNEKLFF. The DNA of the CDR3 is TGTGCCAGCAGTGAAAGGGGCGGAACTAATGAAAAACTGTTTTTT. This chain uses TRBV6-1 with TRBJ1-4; D perhaps matches TRBD1 (5 bases). The V and J ends lost 2 bases and 1 base respectively, with 8 bases between them. CDR3 length: 15 amino acids. CDR1 and CDR2 (germline): MNHNS, SASEGT.

V and J are TRBV30 and TRBJ2-7; 11 bases map to TRBD1. The CDR3 consists of 14 residues. V lost 2 bases to trimming and J lost 6 bases; unmatched junction nucleotides: 6. Looked up from germline, CDR1 is GTSNPN and CDR2 is SVGIG (reference sequence). As DNA, the CDR3 is TGTGCCTGGAGTCGGGACAGGGGGAAACCCGAGCAGTACTTC. Translated, it gives CAWSRDRGKPEQYF.

The chain combines TRBV5-1 with TRBJ1-6, with D unclear. The germline V gene encodes CDR1 SGHRS and CDR2 YFSETQ. CDR3 length: 15 residues. Trimming stripped 4 bases from V and 5 bases from J, with 13 bases between. CDR3 bases: TGCGCCAGCAGCCCGCTCCGGGAGCATAATTCACCCCTCCACTTT. Translated: CASSPLREHNSPLHF.

The rearrangement joins TRBV6-4 to TRBJ1-1, with 8 nucleotides matching TRBD1. In germline, CDR1 is MRHNA, CDR2 SNTAGT. This CDR3 region has 15 residues. V lost 6 bases, J lost 4 bases, and 10 bases stayed unmatched. The chain's CDR3 is CASRDGTGVSTEAFF. DNA for the CDR3: TGTGCCAGCAGGGATGGGACAGGAGTTTCCACTGAAGCTTTCTTT.

About this clone itself: Other DNA sequences in the same sample also yield this CDR3. This chain joins TRBV27 and TRBJ1-5; D uncertain. V lost 3 bases and J lost 4, with 10 bases in between. The CDR3 is 14 amino acids. CDR1 is MNHEY, CDR2 SMNVEV, per germline (reference sequence). DNA for the CDR3: TGTGCCAGCAGTTTCCTAGGAGGGAATCAGCCCCAGCATTTT. It translates to CASSFLGGNQPQHF.

The chain has TRBV5-1 and TRBJ2-7; 8 bases match TRBD1. With 4 bases clipped from V and 1 base from J, the junction kept 4 bases outside the gene matches. CDR1 and CDR2 (germline): SGHRS, YFSETQ. This CDR3 spans 14 amino acids. CDR3 loop: CASSTGQGSYEQYF. The CDR3 DNA follows: TGCGCCAGCAGCACCGGACAGGGTTCCTACGAGCAGTACTTC.